A single sample is the source of the 3 T cell receptor beta chains below, sequenced in a study of graft-versus-host responses after intestinal transplantation. Only in-frame clones appear in the TCRdb table, and some are missing; sequencing was by immunoSEQ multiplex PCR. The sample carries some 14,000 clones, 25% to 40% recorded once. Sequenced material: alloreactive CD4+ T cells from a mixed lymphocyte reaction culture, taken before intestinal transplant. The subset: CFSE-low proliferating T cells sorted from roughly six-day pre-transplant mixed lymphocyte reaction (GvH or HvG direction). The receptor source for this set is a human patient who received an intestinal transplant.

This clone was detected a few times. The genes are TRBV29-1 and TRBJ1-4, with a tentative D call TRBD1 (6 bases). Deletions cut 2 bases from V and 4 bases from J, with 20 bases between. Looked up from germline, CDR1 is SQVTM and CDR2 is ANQGSEA. The CDR3 extends over 17 amino acids. CDR3 sequence (DNA): TGCAGCGTTGAAAGTGGTATTTGGGGGGCCATTAATGAAAAACTGTTTTTT. Its protein is CSVESGIWGAINEKLFF.

This clone was seen more than once but under ten times. The rearrangement joins TRBV7-6 to TRBJ2-3, with 7 bases matching TRBD2. Trimming at V came to 0 bases and at J to 2 bases, leaving 8 bases not matched to a gene. Germline V gene sequence: CDR1 SGHVS, CDR2 FNYEAQ. The length of the CDR3 is 17 residues. DNA of the CDR3: TGTGCCAGCAGCTTAGCGCCGGCTAGCGGATTCACAGATACGCAGTATTTT. Amino acid sequence: CASSLAPASGFTDTQYF. The full variable domain, rest sourced from reference TRBV7-6 and TRBJ2-3, is GAGVSQSPRYKVTKRGQDVALRCDPISGHVSLYWYRQALGQGPEFLTYFNYEAQQDKSGLPNDRFSAERPEGSISTLTIQRTEQRDSAMYRCASSLAPASGFTDTQYFGPGTRLTVL.

This chain joins TRBV5-1 and TRBJ2-7, with 15 bases lining up with TRBD2. There are 14 residues in the CDR3. J gave up 7 bases and V 3 bases, and 2 bases lay outside the gene matches. CDR1 is SGHRS and CDR2 is YFSETQ in the germline V gene. CDR3 nucleotide sequence: TGCGCCAGCAGCTCCGGGACTAGCGGGAGGGAGCAGTACTTC. This translates into CASSSGTSGREQYF.